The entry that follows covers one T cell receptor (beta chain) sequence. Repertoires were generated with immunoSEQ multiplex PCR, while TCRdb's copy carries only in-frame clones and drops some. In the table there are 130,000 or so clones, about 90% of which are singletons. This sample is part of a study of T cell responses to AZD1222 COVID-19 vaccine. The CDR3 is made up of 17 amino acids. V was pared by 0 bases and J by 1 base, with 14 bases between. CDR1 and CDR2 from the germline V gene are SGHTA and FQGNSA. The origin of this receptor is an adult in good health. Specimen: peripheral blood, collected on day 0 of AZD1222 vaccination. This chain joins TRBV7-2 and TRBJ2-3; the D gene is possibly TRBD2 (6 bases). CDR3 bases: TGTGCCAGCAGCTTAGCGCTTAGTCGCGGGGGCACAGATACGCAGTATTTT. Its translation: CASSLALSRGGTDTQYF.